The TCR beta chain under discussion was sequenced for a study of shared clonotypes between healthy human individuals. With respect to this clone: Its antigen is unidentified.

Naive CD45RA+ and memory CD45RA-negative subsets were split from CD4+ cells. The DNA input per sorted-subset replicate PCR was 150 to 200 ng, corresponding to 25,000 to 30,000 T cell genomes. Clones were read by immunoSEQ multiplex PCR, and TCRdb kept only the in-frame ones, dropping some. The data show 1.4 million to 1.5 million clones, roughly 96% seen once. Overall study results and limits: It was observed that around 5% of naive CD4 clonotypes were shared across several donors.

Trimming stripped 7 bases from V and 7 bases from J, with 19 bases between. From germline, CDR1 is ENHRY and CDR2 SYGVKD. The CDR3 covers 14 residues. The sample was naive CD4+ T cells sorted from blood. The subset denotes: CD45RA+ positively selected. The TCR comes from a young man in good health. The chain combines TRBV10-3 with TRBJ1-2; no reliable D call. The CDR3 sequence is CAIKFRDLGSGYTF. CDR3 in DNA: TGTGCCATCAAATTTAGGGATCTGGGGAGTGGCTACACCTTC.